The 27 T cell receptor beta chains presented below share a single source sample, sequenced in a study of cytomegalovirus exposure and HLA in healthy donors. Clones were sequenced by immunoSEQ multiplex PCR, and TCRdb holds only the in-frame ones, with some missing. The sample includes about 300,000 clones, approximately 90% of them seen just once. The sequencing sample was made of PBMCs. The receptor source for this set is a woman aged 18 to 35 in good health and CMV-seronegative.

The CDR3 nucleotides are TGTGCCAGCAGTTTAGGCCTAGCGCGCGAGACCCAGTACTTC. Amino acid sequence: CASSLGLARETQYF. The chain employs TRBV27 and TRBJ2-5, with a tentative D call TRBD2 (6 bases). V lost 2 bases and J 5 bases, leaving 12 bases between the germline ends. Germline V gives CDR1 MNHEY, CDR2 SMNVEV (reference sequence). The CDR3 sequence is 14 residues long.

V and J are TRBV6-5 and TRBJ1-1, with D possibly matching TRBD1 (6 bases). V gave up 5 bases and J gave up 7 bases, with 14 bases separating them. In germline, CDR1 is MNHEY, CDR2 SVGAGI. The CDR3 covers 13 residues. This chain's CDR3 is CASSNRQVDEAFF. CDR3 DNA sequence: TGTGCCAGCAGTAACAGACAGGTCGATGAAGCTTTCTTT.

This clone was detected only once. The CDR3 region is CAWDHRGGTNEKLFF. The CDR3 DNA sequence: TGTGCCTGGGACCACCGGGGGGGAACTAATGAAAAACTGTTTTTT. The chain uses TRBV30 and TRBJ1-4; the D gene is possibly TRBD1 (5 bases). From germline, CDR1 is GTSNPN and CDR2 SVGIG (reference sequence). V lost 5 bases and J lost 1, with 14 bases in between. CDR3 length equals 15 residues.

In DNA, the CDR3 is TGTGCCCCCCCCAAGGTAGGAAAGCGGGAGGGGGACAATGAGCAGTTCTTC. Protein: CAPPKVGKREGDNEQFF. The chain combines TRBV10-3 with TRBJ2-1; TRBD2 aligns across 10 bases. This CDR3 spans 17 amino acids. Trimming removed 11 bases from V and 5 bases from J; junction bases left unmatched: 18. Germline assignment: CDR1 ENHRY and CDR2 SYGVKD.

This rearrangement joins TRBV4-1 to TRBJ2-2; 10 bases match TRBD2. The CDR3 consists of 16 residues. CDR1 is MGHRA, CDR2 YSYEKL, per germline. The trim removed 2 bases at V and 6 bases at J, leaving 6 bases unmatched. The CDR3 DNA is TGCGCCAGCAGCCAAACTAGCGGGGCCCGTCCCGGGGAGCTGTTTTTT. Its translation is CASSQTSGARPGELFF.

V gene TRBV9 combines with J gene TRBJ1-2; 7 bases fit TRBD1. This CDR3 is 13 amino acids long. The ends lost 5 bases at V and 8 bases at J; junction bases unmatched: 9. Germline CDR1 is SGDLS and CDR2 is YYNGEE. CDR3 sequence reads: CASRRDSLRGYTF. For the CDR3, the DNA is TGTGCCAGCAGACGGGACAGCCTTAGAGGCTACACCTTC.

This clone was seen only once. The CDR3 here is CASSLEVGDGDTQYF. CDR3 nucleotides: TGCGCCAGCAGCTTGGAGGTAGGGGATGGAGATACGCAGTATTTT. This chain connects TRBV5-1 to TRBJ2-3; maybe TRBD1 (5 bases). Germline V gene lookup returns CDR1 SGHRS and CDR2 YFSETQ. V shed 0 bases and J shed 5 bases, with 13 bases lying between them. This CDR3 comprises 15 residues.

The CDR3 nucleotides are TGTGCCAGCAGCTCCCGCTGGGGGACAGAAGCTTTCTTT. It specifies CASSSRWGTEAFF. V and J are TRBV7-2 and TRBJ1-1; TRBD1 is a possible D gene (6 bases). The V and J ends lost 4 bases and 8 bases respectively, with 14 bases between them. The CDR3 runs to 13 residues. The germline V gene encodes CDR1 SGHTA and CDR2 FQGNSA.

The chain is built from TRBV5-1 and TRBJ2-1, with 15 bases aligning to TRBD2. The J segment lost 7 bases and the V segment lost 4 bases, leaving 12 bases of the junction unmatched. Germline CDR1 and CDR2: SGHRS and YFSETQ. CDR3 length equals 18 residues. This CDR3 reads CASSPGLAGGPEWNEQFF. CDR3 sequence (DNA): TGCGCCAGCAGCCCCGGACTAGCGGGAGGGCCAGAATGGAATGAGCAGTTCTTC. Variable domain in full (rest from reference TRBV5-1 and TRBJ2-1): KAGVTQTPRYLIKTRGQQVTLSCSPISGHRSVSWYQQTPGQGLQFLFEYFSETQRNKGNFPGRFSGRQFSNSRSEMNVSTLELGDSALYLCASSPGLAGGPEWNEQFFGPGTRLTVL.

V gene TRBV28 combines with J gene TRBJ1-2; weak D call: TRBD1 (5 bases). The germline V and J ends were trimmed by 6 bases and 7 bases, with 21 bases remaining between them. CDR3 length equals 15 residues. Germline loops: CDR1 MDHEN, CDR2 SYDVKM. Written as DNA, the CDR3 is TGTGCCAGCAGCCCCACGGGTAGGGGTTGGTCTGGCTACACCTTC. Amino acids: CASSPTGRGWSGYTF.

In nucleotides, the CDR3 is TGTGCCAGCAGCCGTAGGGGGACAGGTAACGGCGATAGCAATCAGCCCCAGCATTTT. Amino acids: CASSRRGTGNGDSNQPQHF. This chain connects TRBV14 to TRBJ1-5; 8 bases are a match to TRBD1. CDR3 length: 19 amino acids. V dropped 4 bases and J dropped 0; count of bases not matched to a gene: 14. The germline V gene has CDR1 SGHDN and CDR2 FVKESK.

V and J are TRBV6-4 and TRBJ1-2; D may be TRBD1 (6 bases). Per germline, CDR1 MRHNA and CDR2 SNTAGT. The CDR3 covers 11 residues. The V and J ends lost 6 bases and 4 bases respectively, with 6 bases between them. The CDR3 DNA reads TGTGCCAGCAGGACAGGCTATGGCTACACCTTC. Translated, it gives CASRTGYGYTF.

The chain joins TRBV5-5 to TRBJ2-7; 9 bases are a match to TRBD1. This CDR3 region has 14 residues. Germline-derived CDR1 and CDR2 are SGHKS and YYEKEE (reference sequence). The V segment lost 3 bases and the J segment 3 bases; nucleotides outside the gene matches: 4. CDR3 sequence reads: CASSWGTGNYEQYF. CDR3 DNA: TGTGCCAGCAGCTGGGGGACAGGGAACTACGAGCAGTACTTC.

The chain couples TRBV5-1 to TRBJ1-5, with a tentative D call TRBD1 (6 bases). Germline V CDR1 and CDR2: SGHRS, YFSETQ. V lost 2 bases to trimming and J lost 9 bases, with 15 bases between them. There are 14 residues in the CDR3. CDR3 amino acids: CASSFSQGSGPQHF. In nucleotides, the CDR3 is TGCGCCAGCAGCTTTTCCCAGGGGTCCGGGCCCCAGCATTTT.

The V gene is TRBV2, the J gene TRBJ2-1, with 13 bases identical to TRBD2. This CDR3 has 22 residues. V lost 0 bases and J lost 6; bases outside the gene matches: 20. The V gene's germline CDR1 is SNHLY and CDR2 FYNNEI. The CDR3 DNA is TGTGCCAGCAGTGAAGCCAGATCATCGACTAGCGGGAGGATTGGGTACACCAATGAGCAGTTCTTC. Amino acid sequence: CASSEARSSTSGRIGYTNEQFF. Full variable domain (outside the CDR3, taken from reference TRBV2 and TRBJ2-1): EPEVTQTPSHQVTQMGQEVILRCVPISNHLYFYWYRQILGQKVEFLVSFYNNEISEKSEIFDDQFSVERPDGSNFTLKIRSTKLEDSAMYFCASSEARSSTSGRIGYTNEQFFGPGTRLTVL.

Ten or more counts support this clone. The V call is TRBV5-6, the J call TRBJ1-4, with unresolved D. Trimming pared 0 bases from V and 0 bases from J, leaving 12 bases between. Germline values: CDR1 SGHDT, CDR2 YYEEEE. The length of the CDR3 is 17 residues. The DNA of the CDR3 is TGTGCCAGCAGCTTGGGGCCCCGGGGATCAACTAATGAAAAACTGTTTTTT. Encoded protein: CASSLGPRGSTNEKLFF.

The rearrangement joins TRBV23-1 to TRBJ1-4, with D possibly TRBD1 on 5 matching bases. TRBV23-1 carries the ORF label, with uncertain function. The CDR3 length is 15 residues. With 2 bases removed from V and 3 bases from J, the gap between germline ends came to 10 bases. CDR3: CASSQPGTPNEKLFF. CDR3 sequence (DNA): TGCGCCAGCAGTCAACCTGGGACTCCTAATGAAAAACTGTTTTTT.

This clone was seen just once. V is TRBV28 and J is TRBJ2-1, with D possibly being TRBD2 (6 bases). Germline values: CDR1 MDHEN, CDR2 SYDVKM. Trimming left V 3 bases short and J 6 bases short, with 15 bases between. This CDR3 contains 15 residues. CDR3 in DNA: TGTGCCAGCAGTTTTAAGCGGGTGGTCGGCAATGAGCAGTTCTTC. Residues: CASSFKRVVGNEQFF.

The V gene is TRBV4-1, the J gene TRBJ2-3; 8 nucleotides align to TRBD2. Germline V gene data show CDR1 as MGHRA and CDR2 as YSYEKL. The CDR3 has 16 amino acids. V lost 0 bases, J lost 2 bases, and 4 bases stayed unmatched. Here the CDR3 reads CASSQDQGLATDTQYF. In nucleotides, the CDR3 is TGCGCCAGCAGCCAAGACCAAGGACTAGCCACAGATACGCAGTATTTT.

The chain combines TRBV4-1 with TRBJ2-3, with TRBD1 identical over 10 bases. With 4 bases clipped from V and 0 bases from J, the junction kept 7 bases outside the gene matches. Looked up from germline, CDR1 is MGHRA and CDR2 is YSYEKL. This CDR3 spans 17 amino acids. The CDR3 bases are TGCGCCAGCAGCCCCACCGGGACAGGGGATAGCACAGATACGCAGTATTTT. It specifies CASSPTGTGDSTDTQYF.

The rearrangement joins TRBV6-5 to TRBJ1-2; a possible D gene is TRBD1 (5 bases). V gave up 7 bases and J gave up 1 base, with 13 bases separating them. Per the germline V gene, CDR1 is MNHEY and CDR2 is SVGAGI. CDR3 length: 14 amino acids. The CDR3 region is CASTQAGGNYGYTF. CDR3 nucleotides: TGTGCCAGCACCCAGGCGGGGGGTAACTATGGCTACACCTTC.

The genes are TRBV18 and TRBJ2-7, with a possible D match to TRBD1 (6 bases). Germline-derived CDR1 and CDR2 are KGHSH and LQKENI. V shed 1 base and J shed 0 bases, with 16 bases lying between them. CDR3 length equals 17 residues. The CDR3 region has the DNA TGTGCCAGCTCACCACGGGGGACACCGCGCCTCTCCTACGAGCAGTACTTC. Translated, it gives CASSPRGTPRLSYEQYF.

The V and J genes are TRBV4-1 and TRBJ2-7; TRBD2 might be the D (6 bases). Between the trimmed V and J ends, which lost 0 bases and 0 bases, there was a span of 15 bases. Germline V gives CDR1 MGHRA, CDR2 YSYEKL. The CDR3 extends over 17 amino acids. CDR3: CASSQDVRAGFSYEQYF. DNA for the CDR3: TGCGCCAGCAGCCAAGATGTACGAGCGGGCTTCTCCTACGAGCAGTACTTC.

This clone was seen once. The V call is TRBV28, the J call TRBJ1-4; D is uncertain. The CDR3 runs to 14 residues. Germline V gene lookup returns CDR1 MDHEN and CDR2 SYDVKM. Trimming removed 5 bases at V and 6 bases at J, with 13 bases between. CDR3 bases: TGTGCCAGCAGTACTAGCGGGAGTGATGAAAAACTGTTTTTT. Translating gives CASSTSGSDEKLFF.

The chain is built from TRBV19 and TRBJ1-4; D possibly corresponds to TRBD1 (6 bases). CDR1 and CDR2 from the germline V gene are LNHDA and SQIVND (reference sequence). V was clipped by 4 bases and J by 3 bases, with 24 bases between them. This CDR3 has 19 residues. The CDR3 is CASSRRLQGPLVANEKLFF. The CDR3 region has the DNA TGTGCCAGTAGTAGGCGTCTCCAGGGGCCCCTTGTTGCTAATGAAAAACTGTTTTTT.

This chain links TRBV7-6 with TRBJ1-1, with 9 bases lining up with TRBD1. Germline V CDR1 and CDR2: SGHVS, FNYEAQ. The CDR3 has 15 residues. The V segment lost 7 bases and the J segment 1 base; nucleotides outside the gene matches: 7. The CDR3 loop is CASTGTGQGNTEAFF. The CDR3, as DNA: TGTGCCAGCACCGGGACAGGGCAAGGGAACACTGAAGCTTTCTTT. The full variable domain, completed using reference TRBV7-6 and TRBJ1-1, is GAGVSQSPRYKVTKRGQDVALRCDPISGHVSLYWYRQALGQGPEFLTYFNYEAQQDKSGLPNDRFSAERPEGSISTLTIQRTEQRDSAMYRCASTGTGQGNTEAFFGQGTRLTVV.

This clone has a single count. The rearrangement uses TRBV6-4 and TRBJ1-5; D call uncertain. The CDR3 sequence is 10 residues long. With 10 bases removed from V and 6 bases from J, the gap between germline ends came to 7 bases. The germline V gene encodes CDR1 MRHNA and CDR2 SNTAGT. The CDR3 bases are TGTGCCACCCCTTTTCAGCCCCAGCATTTT. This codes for CATPFQPQHF.